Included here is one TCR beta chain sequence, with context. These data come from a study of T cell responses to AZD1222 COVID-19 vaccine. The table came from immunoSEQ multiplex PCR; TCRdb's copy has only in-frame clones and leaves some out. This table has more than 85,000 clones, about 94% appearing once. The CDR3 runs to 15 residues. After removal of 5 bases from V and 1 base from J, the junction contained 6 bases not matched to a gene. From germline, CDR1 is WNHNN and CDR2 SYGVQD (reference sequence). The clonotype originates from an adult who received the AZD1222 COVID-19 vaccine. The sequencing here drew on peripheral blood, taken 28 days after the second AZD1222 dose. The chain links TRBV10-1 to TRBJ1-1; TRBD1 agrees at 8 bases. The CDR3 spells CASSTVGQGNTEAFF. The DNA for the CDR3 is TGCGCCAGCAGTACCGTAGGACAGGGGAACACTGAAGCTTTCTTT.